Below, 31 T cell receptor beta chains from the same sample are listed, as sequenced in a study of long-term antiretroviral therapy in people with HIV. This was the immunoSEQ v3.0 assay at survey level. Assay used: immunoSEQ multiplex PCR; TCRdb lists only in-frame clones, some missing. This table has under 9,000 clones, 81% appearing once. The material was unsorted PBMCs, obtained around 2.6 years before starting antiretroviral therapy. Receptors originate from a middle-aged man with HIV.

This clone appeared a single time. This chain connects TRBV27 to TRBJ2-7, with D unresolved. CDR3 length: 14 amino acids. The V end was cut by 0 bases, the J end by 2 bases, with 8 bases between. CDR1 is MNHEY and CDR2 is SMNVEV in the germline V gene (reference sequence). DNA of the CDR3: TGTGCCAGCAGTTTATCGATGGGAACCTACGAGCAGTACTTC. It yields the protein CASSLSMGTYEQYF.

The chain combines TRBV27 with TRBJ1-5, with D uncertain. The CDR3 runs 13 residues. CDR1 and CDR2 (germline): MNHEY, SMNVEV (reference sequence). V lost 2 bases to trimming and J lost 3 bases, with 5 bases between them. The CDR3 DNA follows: TGTGCCAGCAGTTTAGGCCTCAATCAGCCCCAGCATTTT. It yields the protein CASSLGLNQPQHF.

The CDR3 reads CASSSQGVDGYTF. CDR3 in DNA: TGTGCCAGCAGCTCACAGGGGGTAGATGGCTACACCTTC. This chain connects TRBV7-9 to TRBJ1-2, with TRBD1 matching over 8 bases. The CDR3 length is 13 residues. CDR1 is SEHNR and CDR2 is FQNEAQ in the germline V gene (reference sequence). Trimming at V came to 4 bases and at J to 6 bases, leaving 4 bases not matched to a gene. Full variable domain (outside the CDR3, taken from reference TRBV7-9 and TRBJ1-2): DTGVSQNPRHKITKRGQNVTFRCDPISEHNRLYWYRQTLGQGPEFLTYFQNEAQLEKSRLLSDRFSAERPKGSFSTLEIQRTEQGDSAMYLCASSSQGVDGYTFGSGTRLTVV.

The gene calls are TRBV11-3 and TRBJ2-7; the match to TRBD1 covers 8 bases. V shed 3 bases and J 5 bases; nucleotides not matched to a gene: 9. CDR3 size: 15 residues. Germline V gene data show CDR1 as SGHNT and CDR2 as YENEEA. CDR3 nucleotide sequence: TGTGCCAGCAGCTTGACCGGACAGGGAAGGAACGAGCAGTACTTC. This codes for CASSLTGQGRNEQYF.

The CDR3 here is CASSSTEGELFF. The CDR3 DNA reads TGTGCCAGCTCATCGACAGAGGGGGAGCTGTTTTTT. This chain uses TRBV18 with TRBJ2-2, with a possible D match to TRBD1 (5 bases). The V end was cut by 5 bases, the J end by 8 bases, with 9 bases between. The CDR3 totals 12 residues. Germline lookup yields CDR1 KGHSH and CDR2 LQKENI.

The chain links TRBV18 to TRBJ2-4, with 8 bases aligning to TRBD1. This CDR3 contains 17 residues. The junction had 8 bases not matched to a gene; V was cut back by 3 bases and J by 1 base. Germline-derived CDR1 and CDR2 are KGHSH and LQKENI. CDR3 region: CASSPENRGRAKNIQYF. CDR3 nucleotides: TGTGCCAGCTCACCTGAGAACAGGGGGAGGGCCAAAAACATTCAGTACTTC.

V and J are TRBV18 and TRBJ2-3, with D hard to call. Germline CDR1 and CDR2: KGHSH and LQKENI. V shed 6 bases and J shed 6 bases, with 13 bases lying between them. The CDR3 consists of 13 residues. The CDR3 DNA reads TGTGCCAGCTCCCCAGGTATGGAGGATACGCAGTATTTT. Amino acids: CASSPGMEDTQYF.

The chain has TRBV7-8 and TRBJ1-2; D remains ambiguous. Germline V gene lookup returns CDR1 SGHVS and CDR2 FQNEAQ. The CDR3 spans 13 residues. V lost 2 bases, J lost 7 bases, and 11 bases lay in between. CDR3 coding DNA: TGTGCCAGCAGCTTATATGCCCGCTCTGGCTACACCTTC. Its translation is CASSLYARSGYTF.

The CDR3 nucleotides are TGCGCCAGCAGCCTTAGCCCCGGTACAGGGGCCGGGGAGCTGTTTTTT. This translates into CASSLSPGTGAGELFF. The chain employs TRBV4-1 and TRBJ2-2; 7 bases line up with TRBD1. V lost 4 bases, J lost 6 bases, and 11 bases stayed unmatched. This CDR3 has 16 residues. CDR1 is MGHRA and CDR2 is YSYEKL in the germline V gene.

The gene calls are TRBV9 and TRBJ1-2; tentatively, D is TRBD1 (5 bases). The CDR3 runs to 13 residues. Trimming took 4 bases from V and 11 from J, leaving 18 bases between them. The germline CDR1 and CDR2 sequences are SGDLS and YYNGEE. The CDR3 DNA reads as TGTGCCAGCAGCTTCTGGGACGGAGAGCGATACACCTTC. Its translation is CASSFWDGERYTF.

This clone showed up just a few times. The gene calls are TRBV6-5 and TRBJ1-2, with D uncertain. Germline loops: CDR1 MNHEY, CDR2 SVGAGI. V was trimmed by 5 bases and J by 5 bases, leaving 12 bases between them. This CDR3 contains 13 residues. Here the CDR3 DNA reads TGTGCCAGCAGTGAAGACGGACGTTATGGCTACACCTTC. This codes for CASSEDGRYGYTF.

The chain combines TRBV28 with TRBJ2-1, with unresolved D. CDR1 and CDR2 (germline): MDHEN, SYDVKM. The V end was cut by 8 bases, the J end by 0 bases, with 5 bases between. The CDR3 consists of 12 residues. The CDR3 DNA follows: TGTGCCAGCGTGAGCTCCTACAATGAGCAGTTCTTC. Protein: CASVSSYNEQFF.

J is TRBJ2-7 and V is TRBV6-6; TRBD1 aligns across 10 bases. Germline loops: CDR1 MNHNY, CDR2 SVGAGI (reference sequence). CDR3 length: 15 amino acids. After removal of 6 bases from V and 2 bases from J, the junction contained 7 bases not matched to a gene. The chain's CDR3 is CASSHRDRGAYEQYF. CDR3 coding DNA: TGTGCCAGCAGCCACCGGGACAGGGGTGCCTACGAGCAGTACTTC.

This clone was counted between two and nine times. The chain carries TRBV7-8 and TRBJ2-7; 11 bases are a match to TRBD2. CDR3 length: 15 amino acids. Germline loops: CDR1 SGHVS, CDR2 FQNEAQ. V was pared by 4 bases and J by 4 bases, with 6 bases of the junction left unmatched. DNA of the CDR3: TGTGCCAGCAGCTCACTAGCGGGGGACCCTTACGAGCAGTACTTC. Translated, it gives CASSSLAGDPYEQYF.

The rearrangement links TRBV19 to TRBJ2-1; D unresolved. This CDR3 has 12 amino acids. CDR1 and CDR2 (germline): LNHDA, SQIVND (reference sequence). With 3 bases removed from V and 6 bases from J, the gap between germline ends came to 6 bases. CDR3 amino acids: CASSMKGNEQFF. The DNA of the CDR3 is TGTGCCAGTAGTATGAAGGGCAATGAGCAGTTCTTC.

As DNA, the CDR3 is TGCGCCAGCAGCTTGGCCTCCCAGGCGGGAAACACCATATATTTT. Translated: CASSLASQAGNTIYF. The rearrangement uses TRBV5-1 and TRBJ1-3, with no clear D. In germline, CDR1 is SGHRS, CDR2 YFSETQ. Trimming pared 0 bases from V and 4 bases from J, leaving 11 bases between. CDR3 length equals 15 residues.

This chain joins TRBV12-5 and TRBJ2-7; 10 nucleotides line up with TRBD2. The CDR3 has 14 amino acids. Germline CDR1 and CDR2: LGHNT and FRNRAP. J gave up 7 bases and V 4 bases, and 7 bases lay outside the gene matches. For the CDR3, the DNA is TGTGCTAGTGGTTATAGCGGGGGGCCCGGGGAGCAGTACTTC. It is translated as CASGYSGGPGEQYF.

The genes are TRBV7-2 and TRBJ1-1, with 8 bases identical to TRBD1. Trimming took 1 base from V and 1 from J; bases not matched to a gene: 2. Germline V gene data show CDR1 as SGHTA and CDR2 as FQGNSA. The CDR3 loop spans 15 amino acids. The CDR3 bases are TGTGCCAGCAGCTTAGTAGGACAGGGGAACACTGAAGCTTTCTTT. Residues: CASSLVGQGNTEAFF.

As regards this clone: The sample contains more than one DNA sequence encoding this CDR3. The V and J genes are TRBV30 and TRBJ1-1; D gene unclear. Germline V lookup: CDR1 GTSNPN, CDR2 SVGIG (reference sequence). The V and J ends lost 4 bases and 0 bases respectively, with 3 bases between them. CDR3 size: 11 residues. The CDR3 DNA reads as TGTGCCTGGAAAATGAACACTGAAGCTTTCTTT. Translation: CAWKMNTEAFF.

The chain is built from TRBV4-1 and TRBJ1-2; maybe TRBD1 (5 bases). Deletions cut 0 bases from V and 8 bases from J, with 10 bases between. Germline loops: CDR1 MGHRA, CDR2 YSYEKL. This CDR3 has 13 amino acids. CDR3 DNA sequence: TGCGCCAGCAGCCAAGAACCCAGGGACGGCTACACCTTC. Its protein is CASSQEPRDGYTF.

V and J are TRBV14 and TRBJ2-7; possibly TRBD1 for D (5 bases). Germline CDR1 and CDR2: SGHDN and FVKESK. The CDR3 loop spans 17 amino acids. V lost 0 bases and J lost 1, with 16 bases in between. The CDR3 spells CASSQDPERPGSYEQYF. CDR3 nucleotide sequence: TGTGCCAGCAGCCAAGACCCTGAGAGACCAGGGTCCTACGAGCAGTACTTC.

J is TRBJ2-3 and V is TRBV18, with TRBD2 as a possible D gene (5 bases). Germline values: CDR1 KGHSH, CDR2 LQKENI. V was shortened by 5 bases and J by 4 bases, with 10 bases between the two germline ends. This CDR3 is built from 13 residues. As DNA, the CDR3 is TGTGCCAGCTCAGCACTAGTCGCAGATACGCAGTATTTT. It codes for CASSALVADTQYF.

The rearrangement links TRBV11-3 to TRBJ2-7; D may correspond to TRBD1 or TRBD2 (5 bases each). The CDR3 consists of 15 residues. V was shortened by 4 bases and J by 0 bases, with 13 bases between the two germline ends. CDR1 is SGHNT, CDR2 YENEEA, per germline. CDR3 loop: CASSSKRGTSYEQYF. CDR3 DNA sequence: TGTGCCAGCAGCTCGAAGAGGGGAACCTCCTACGAGCAGTACTTC. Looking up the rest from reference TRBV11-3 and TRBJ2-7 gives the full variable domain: EAGVVQSPRYKIIEKKQPVAFWCNPISGHNTLYWYLQNLGQGPELLIRYENEEAVDDSQLPKDRFSAERLKGVDSTLKIQPAELGDSAVYLCASSSKRGTSYEQYFGPGTRLTVT.

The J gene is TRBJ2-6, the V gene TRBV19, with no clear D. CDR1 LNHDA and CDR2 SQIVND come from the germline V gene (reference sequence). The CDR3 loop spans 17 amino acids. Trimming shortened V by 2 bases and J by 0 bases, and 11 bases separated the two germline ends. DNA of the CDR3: TGTGCCAGTAGTATAAGGCCGCTGGTCTCTGGGGCCAACGTCCTGACTTTC. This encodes CASSIRPLVSGANVLTF.

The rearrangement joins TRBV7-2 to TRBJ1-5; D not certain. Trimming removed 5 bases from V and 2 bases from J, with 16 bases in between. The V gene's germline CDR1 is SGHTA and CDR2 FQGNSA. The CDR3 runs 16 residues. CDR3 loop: CASSLRLGSRNQPQHF. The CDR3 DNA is TGTGCCAGCAGCCTAAGATTGGGGTCACGCAATCAGCCCCAGCATTTT.

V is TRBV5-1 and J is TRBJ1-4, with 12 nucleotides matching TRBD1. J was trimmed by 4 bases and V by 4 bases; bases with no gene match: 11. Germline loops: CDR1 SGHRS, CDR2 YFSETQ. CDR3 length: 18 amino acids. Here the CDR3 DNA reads TGCGCCAGCAGCCACGGGACAGGGGGCGCGGATCTTAATGAAAAACTGTTTTTT. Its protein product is CASSHGTGGADLNEKLFF.

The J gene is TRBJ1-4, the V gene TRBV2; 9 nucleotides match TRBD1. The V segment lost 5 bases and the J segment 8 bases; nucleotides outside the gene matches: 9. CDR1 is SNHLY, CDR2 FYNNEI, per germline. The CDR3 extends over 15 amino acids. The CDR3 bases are TGTGCCAGCAGTCGGATACAGGGGGCGGTGGAAAAACTGTTTTTT. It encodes CASSRIQGAVEKLFF.

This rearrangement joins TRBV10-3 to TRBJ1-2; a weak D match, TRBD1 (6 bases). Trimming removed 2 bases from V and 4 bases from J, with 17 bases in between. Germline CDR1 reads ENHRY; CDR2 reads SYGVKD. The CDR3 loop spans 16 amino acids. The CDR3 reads CAISEAPSGVSYGYTF. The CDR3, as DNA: TGTGCCATCAGTGAGGCCCCGTCAGGGGTTTCCTATGGCTACACCTTC.

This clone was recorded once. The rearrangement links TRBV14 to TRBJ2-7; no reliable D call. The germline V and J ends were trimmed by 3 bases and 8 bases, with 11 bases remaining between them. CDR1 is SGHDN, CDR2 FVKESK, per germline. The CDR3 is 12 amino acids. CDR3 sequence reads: CASSQATQQQYF. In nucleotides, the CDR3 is TGTGCCAGCAGCCAGGCCACTCAACAGCAGTACTTC.

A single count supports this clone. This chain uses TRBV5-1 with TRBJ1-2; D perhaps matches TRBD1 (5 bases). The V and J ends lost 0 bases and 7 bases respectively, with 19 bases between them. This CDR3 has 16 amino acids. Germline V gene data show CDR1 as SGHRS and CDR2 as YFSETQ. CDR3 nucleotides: TGCGCCAGCAGCTTGGGGACGGCGGGGACTACTAGTGGCTACACCTTC. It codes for CASSLGTAGTTSGYTF.

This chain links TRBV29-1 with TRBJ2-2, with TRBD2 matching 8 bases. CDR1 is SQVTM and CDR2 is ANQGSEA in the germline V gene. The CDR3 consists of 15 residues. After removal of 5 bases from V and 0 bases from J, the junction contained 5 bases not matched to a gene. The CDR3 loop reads CSVLVGGANTGELFF. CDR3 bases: TGCAGCGTTCTTGTCGGGGGGGCGAACACCGGGGAGCTGTTTTTT.